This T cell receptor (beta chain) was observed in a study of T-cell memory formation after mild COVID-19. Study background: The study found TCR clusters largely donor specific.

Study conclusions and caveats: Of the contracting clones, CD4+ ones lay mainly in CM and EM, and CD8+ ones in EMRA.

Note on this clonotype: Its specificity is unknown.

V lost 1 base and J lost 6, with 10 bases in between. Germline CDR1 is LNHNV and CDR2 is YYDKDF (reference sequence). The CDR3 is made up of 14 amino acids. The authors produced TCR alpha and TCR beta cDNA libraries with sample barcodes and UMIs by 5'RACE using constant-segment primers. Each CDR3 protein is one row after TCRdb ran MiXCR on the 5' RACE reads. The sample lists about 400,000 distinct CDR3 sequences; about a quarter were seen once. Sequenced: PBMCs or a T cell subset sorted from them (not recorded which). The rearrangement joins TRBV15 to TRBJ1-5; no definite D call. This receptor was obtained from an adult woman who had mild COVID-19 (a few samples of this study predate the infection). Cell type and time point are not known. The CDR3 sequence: CATSRGMVGQPQHF. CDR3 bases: TGTGCCACCAGCAGAGGTATGGTGGGTCAGCCCCAGCATTTT.